This entry describes one TCR beta chain. In Seattle, patients joined the study during active infection and were tracked longitudinally. The sample is drawn from a study of blood T cell repertoires in COVID-19. Study overall: The study drew acute and convalescent COVID-19 samples from the United States, Italy and Spain. Sample material is recorded as cDNA or gDNA derived from T cells, B-cell-depleted T cells, or PBMCs.

Source study methods: Estimated nucleated cell counts came from reference gene primer amplification. Sequencing used immunoSEQ multiplex PCR; TCRdb keeps in-frame clones, though not all of them. D and trimming were read from the DNA, whereas the V and J calls and clone size are those reported in that table. Altogether under 55,000 clones are present, 87% being singletons, with the ten largest covering approximately 2.1%. V gave up 7 bases and J gave up 3 bases; unmatched junction bases: 7. The CDR3 spans 13 residues. The germline CDR1 and CDR2 sequences are SGHRS and YFSETQ. The V call is TRBV5-1, the J call TRBJ2-7, with 7 positions matching TRBD2. Sequencing was performed on peripheral blood. The sequence was collected from a woman aged 80 or older with COVID-19, enrolled during active disease. The CDR3 bases are TGCGCCAGCCAGGGAGGGCAGGGCTACGAGCAGTACTTC. Translation: CASQGGQGYEQYF.